This T cell receptor (beta chain) was captured in a study of OX40 agonist ivuxolimab in advanced cancers. Study-level information: Head and neck, renal cell, melanoma or hepatocellular carcinoma were the cancers that dose-escalation patients had. Three patients had partial responses: one hepatocellular carcinoma, two cutaneous melanoma. Study-wide points: CD4+ and CD8+ blood T cells expanded clonally by week 6 at 0.1 to 3.0 mg/kg.

Assay used: immunoSEQ multiplex PCR; TCRdb lists only in-frame clones, some missing. Here the sample spans 70,000 or so clones, about 85% being singletons. Blood samples were obtained at baseline, cycle 4 day 1, and cycle 7 day 1. To note about this clone: Its target is not known.

Germline-derived CDR1 and CDR2 are MNHEY and SVGAGI. This CDR3 is built from 15 residues. Germline trimming cut 10 bases from V and 0 bases from J; bases unmatched to any gene: 8. Sequences were derived from CD4+ or CD8+ T cells sorted from blood, sampled in a trial of the OX40 agonist ivuxolimab. This chain joins TRBV6-5 and TRBJ2-3, with 9 bases that match TRBD2. This receptor was obtained from an adult with an advanced solid tumor such as melanoma, head and neck, liver or kidney cancer. The CDR3, as DNA: TGTGCCAACAGGGCGGGGGGGCCGAGCACAGATACGCAGTATTTT. Its translation: CANRAGGPSTDTQYF.